What follows are 14 T cell receptor beta chains derived from one specimen sequenced in a study of regulatory T cells in long-lasting Graves disease. Through Arm-PCR of CDR3 regions and iRepertoire HTBI primers, TCR beta libraries were built. TCRdb independently ran MiXCR on the multiplex PCR reads; one entry per CDR3 protein. The sample holds more than 300,000 distinct CDR3 sequences, roughly a sixth seen once. Indicated time point: newly diagnosed GD, antithyroid drugs for less than 3 months. Researchers made the TCR library from RNA that was extracted from PBMCs. Sequenced here: peripheral blood mononuclear cells (PBMCs), sampled at new diagnosis, from a patient treated with antithyroid drugs. The receptors here all came from a female donor with Graves disease.

This chain connects TRBV7-2 to TRBJ2-3; 12 bases map to TRBD1. Unmatched junction bases numbered 3, after V lost 1 base and J lost 4 bases. Germline-derived CDR1 and CDR2 are SGHTA and FQGNSA. The CDR3 runs 16 residues. This chain's CDR3 is CASSLGGTGGADTQYF. The CDR3 DNA follows: TGTGCCAGCAGCTTAGGTGGGACAGGGGGCGCAGATACGCAGTATTTT.

The sample holds many counts of this clonotype. V is TRBV5-1 and J is TRBJ2-1; the match to TRBD1 covers 7 bases. The ends lost 5 bases at V and 7 bases at J; junction bases unmatched: 12. The CDR3 contains 15 residues. Germline V gene lookup returns CDR1 SGHRS and CDR2 YFSETQ. The CDR3 reads CASSNFGTDTNEQFF. Here the CDR3 DNA reads TGCGCCAGCAGTAATTTCGGGACAGATACAAATGAGCAGTTCTTC.

In its sample, this clonotype was seen many times. The chain links TRBV28 to TRBJ1-2; 12 bases agree with TRBD1. There are 16 residues in the CDR3. Looked up from germline, CDR1 is MDHEN and CDR2 is SYDVKM. V dropped 6 bases and J dropped 7; count of bases not matched to a gene: 12. CDR3 region: CASRETGDRGQGGYTF. The CDR3 DNA reads TGTGCCAGCAGGGAAACAGGGGACAGGGGGCAAGGTGGCTACACCTTC.

This clonotype was counted many times. The chain combines TRBV7-9 with TRBJ2-7; the match to TRBD1 covers 8 bases. Unmatched junction bases numbered 2, after V lost 4 bases and J lost 3 bases. CDR3 length: 13 residues. Germline lookup yields CDR1 SEHNR and CDR2 FQNEAQ (reference sequence). CDR3 sequence reads: CASSSTGDYEQYF. The DNA of the CDR3 is TGTGCCAGCAGCTCGACAGGGGACTACGAGCAGTACTTC.

In this sample, this clonotype turned up many times. The gene calls are TRBV7-2 and TRBJ2-3; the D gene is possibly TRBD1 (6 bases). The CDR3 covers 15 residues. CDR1 SGHTA and CDR2 FQGNSA come from the germline V gene. Trimming cost V 1 base and J 4 bases, with 12 bases left between them. CDR3 sequence reads: CASSLVVEGADTQYF. The CDR3 bases are TGTGCCAGCAGCTTAGTGGTTGAGGGGGCAGATACGCAGTATTTT.

There are many counts of this clonotype. The V and J genes are TRBV30 and TRBJ1-2; 7 nucleotides match TRBD1. The CDR3 runs to 13 residues. V trimming: 3 bases; J trimming: 2 bases; junction bases outside the gene matches: 3. CDR1 is GTSNPN, CDR2 SVGIG, per germline (reference sequence). The CDR3 nucleotides are TGTGCCTGGAGCACAGGGGACAACTATGGCTACACCTTC. Amino acids: CAWSTGDNYGYTF.

This clonotype came up many times. At one end, the junction sequence differs from germline, possibly due to a read error. The DNA of the CDR3 is TGTGCTAGCAGCCGCGGACAGGGGGCCTACGAGCAGTACTTC. It codes for CASSRGQGAYEQYF. V is TRBV12-3 or TRBV12-4 and J is TRBJ2-7, with 10 bases lining up with TRBD1. The CDR3 has 14 residues.

The gene calls are TRBV2 and TRBJ2-7; D is perhaps TRBD2 (6 bases). Trimming left V 1 base short and J 4 bases short, with 17 bases between. The CDR3 is made up of 16 amino acids. Germline CDR1 reads SNHLY; CDR2 reads FYNNEI. This chain's CDR3 is CASSEVPWDSSYEQYF. DNA for the CDR3: TGTGCCAGCAGTGAAGTACCGTGGGACTCATCATACGAGCAGTACTTC.

In regard to this clonotype: A single base is all that separates this from a far larger clone, so a read error is likely. The chain joins TRBV7-9 to TRBJ1-1, with a possible D match to TRBD1 (6 bases). This CDR3 has 19 amino acids. Germline V gene sequence: CDR1 SEHNR, CDR2 FQNEAQ (reference sequence). The CDR3 DNA reads TGTGCCAGCGGCTTACGCTACCGTCCCTTGGACAGTATGAACACTGAAGCTTTCTTT. This gives the protein CASGLRYRPLDSMNTEAFF. Based on the CDR3 plus reference TRBV7-9 and TRBJ1-1, the full variable domain is DTGVSQNPRHKITKRGQNVTFRCDPISEHNRLYWYRQTLGQGPEFLTYFQNEAQLEKSRLLSDRFSAERPKGSFSTLEIQRTEQGDSAMYLCASGLRYRPLDSMNTEAFFGQGTRLTVV.

This clonotype is labeled medium-sized. The V gene is TRBV12-3 or TRBV12-4, the J gene TRBJ2-7, with D perhaps TRBD2 (6 bases). Trimming removed 1 base at V and 0 bases at J, with 19 bases between. The CDR3 is 18 amino acids. CDR3 coding DNA: TGTGCCAGCAGTTTAGTAACTGTGTTTTGCGGGGACTCCTACGAGCAGTACTTC. This codes for CASSLVTVFCGDSYEQYF.

The V call is TRBV19, the J call TRBJ2-5; a weak D match, TRBD2 (6 bases). V lost 5 bases, J lost 5 bases, and 18 bases lay in between. Per germline, CDR1 LNHDA and CDR2 SQIVND (reference sequence). This CDR3 is built from 15 residues. In DNA form, the CDR3 reads TGTGCCAGTAGTCCCCGGGCGGCGGGGTCGGAGACCCAGTACTTC. It is translated as CASSPRAAGSETQYF.

This chain joins TRBV19 and TRBJ2-2, with 9 positions matching TRBD2. CDR1 is LNHDA, CDR2 SQIVND, per germline (reference sequence). The V and J ends lost 2 bases and 6 bases, in that order; junction bases with no gene match: 19. This CDR3 is 20 amino acids long. CDR3 sequence: CASSIRSAGGPMTTSGELFF. Written as DNA, the CDR3 is TGTGCCAGTAGTATAAGAAGCGCGGGAGGGCCTATGACGACGTCCGGGGAGCTGTTTTTT.

Many counts were recorded for this clonotype. V is TRBV20-1 and J is TRBJ2-7; 9 bases are shared with TRBD2. The CDR3 extends over 16 amino acids. Germline-derived CDR1 and CDR2 are DFQATT and SNEGSKA (reference sequence). Trimming took 1 base from V and 4 from J; bases not matched to a gene: 11. The CDR3 DNA follows: TGCAGTGCTAGAGTATCCGAGGTAGGACTAGCGTACGAGCAGTACTTC. It specifies CSARVSEVGLAYEQYF.

This clonotype came up many times. V usage is TRBV28 and J usage is TRBJ2-7; TRBD2 aligns across 8 bases. The V and J ends lost 6 bases and 0 bases, in that order; junction bases with no gene match: 13. CDR3 length: 17 residues. Germline V gene data show CDR1 as MDHEN and CDR2 as SYDVKM. CDR3 loop: CASSEQRVSGGSYEQYF. The CDR3 DNA reads as TGTGCCAGCAGCGAACAGAGGGTGAGCGGGGGCTCCTACGAGCAGTACTTC.